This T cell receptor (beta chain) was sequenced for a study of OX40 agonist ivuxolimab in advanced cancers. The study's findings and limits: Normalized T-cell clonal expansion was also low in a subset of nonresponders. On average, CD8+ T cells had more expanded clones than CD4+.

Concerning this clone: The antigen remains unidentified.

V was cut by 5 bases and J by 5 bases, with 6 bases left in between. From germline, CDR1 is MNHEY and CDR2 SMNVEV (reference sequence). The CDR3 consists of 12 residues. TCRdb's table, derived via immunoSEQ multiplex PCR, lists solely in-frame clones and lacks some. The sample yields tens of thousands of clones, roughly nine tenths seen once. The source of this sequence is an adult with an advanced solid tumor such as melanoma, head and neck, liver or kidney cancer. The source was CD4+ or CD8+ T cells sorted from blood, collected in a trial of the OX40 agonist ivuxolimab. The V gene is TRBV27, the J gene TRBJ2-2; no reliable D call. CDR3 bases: TGTGCCAGCAGTATGGGGACCGGGGAGCTGTTTTTT. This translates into CASSMGTGELFF.